The rows below give T cell receptor beta chains drawn from one sample of a study of blood T cell repertoires in COVID-19. Produced via immunoSEQ multiplex PCR; TCRdb's table is partial and in-frame only. Of approximately 120,000 clones listed, 88% were seen once; the top ten hold roughly 8%. The material sequenced was peripheral blood. These receptor sequences come from a man in his fifties with acute or convalescent COVID-19. Each CDR3 is given with its conserved first and last residue. A D gene is named only where the DNA matches it firmly. Clone size appears in some rows only: once, few, many, or a class for an expanded clone.

>NA|TRBJ2-7|TRBD2|TRBV15
TGTGCCACCAGCAGAGATCGGCCTAGCGGTGTCTTCACCTACGAGCAGTACTTC
CATSRDRPSGVFTYEQYF
>NA|TRBJ2-7|TRBD1|TRBV30
TGTGCCTGGAGCGGACAGGGCTACGAGCAGTACTTC
CAWSGQGYEQYF
>NA|TRBJ1-3|NA|TRBV3-1/TRBV3-2
TGTGCCAGCAGCCAAGGTCTGTTGAGCTCTGGAAACACCATATATTTT
CASSQGLLSSGNTIYF
>NA|TRBJ2-1|NA|TRBV7-2
TGTGCCAGCAGCTTAGTTCACACCACCTACAATGAGCAGTTCTTC
CASSLVHTTYNEQFF
>NA|TRBJ2-6|TRBD1|TRBV30
TGTGCCTGGACCCGGGACAGGGGAGGGGTTGGTGGGGCCAACGTCCTGACTTTC
CAWTRDRGGVGGANVLTF
>NA|TRBJ2-7|NA|TRBV7-2
TGTGCCAGCAGCCCAAATCACCTCAGCTCCTACGAGCAGTACTTC
CASSPNHLSSYEQYF
>NA|TRBJ1-1|NA|TRBV19
TGTGCCAGTACCTCCCAGAGGGGGATGAACACTGAAGCTTTCTTT
CASTSQRGMNTEAFF
>NA|TRBJ2-1|NA|TRBV7-2
TGTGCCAGCAGCTTAGTAAGGTCGGGCCGGGGTGAGCAGTTCTTC
CASSLVRSGRGEQFF
>NA|TRBJ2-7|NA|TRBV7-2
TGTGCCAGCGGATCCAGGGCGTACGAGCAGTACTTC
CASGSRAYEQYF
>NA|TRBJ2-7|NA|TRBV5-1
TGCGCCAGCAGCTTGGGAGGTCGTGGGTTCTCCTACGAGCAGTACTTC
CASSLGGRGFSYEQYF
>NA|TRBJ1-1|NA|TRBV19
TGTGCCAGTACCCCCAGGGTCACGGACACTGAAGCTTTCTTT
CASTPRVTDTEAFF
>few|TRBJ2-4|TRBD2|TRBV10-3
TGTGCCATCAGTACGGGACTAGCAGGGAACATTCAGTACTTC
CAISTGLAGNIQYF
>NA|TRBJ2-7|NA|TRBV19
TGTGCCAGTAGTATGGGGCTCTCCTACGAGCAGTACTTC
CASSMGLSYEQYF
>NA|TRBJ1-1|NA|TRBV11-2
TGTGCCAGCAGCTTAGTGTCCGCGGGAGGGAGCACTGAAGCTTTCTTT
CASSLVSAGGSTEAFF
>NA|TRBJ1-2|NA|TRBV3-1/TRBV3-2
TGTGCCAGCAGCCGGCAGGGCAATTCTAACTATGGCTACACCTTC
CASSRQGNSNYGYTF
>NA|TRBJ1-5|NA|TRBV24-1
TGTGCCACCAGTGATGGGACTTTCCTTAGCAATCAGCCCCAGCATTTT
CATSDGTFLSNQPQHF
>NA|TRBJ1-5|TRBD1|TRBV3-1/TRBV3-2
TGTGCCAGCAGCCAAGGGACAGGGGTGAGTCAGCCCCAGCATTTT
CASSQGTGVSQPQHF
>NA|TRBJ2-1|TRBD1|TRBV6-4
TGTGCCAGCAGTGACTCAGGGGGCTCCAGCTCCTACAATGAGCAGTTCTTC
CASSDSGGSSSYNEQFF
>NA|TRBJ2-1|NA|TRBV27
TGTGCCAGCAGTTCAGTTAGGTACTATGGTACCGACTCCTACAATGAGCAGTTCTTC
CASSSVRYYGTDSYNEQFF
>NA|TRBJ1-3|NA|TRBV3-1/TRBV3-2
TGTGCCAGCAGCCAAGACCTGAGCTCTGGAAACACCATATATTTT
CASSQDLSSGNTIYF